A single T cell receptor (beta chain) is shown here with its context. In germline, CDR1 is SEHNR, CDR2 FQNEAQ (reference sequence). The length of the CDR3 is 16 residues. The ends lost 5 bases at V and 7 bases at J; junction bases unmatched: 10. This sample is part of a study of blood T cell repertoires in COVID-19. Measured with immunoSEQ multiplex PCR; TCRdb has only the in-frame clones, and not every one. The profile shows 250,000 to 350,000 clones, about nine tenths of them singletons. The clonotype was recovered from a man younger than 35 with active or convalescent COVID-19. V gene TRBV7-9 combines with J gene TRBJ2-1; 11 bases line up with TRBD1. Specimen: peripheral blood. The CDR3 sequence is CASSPRTGGSGNEQFF. In DNA, the CDR3 is TGTGCCAGCAGCCCCAGGACAGGGGGCTCGGGTAATGAGCAGTTCTTC. Filled out from reference TRBV7-9 and TRBJ2-1, the complete variable domain reads DTGVSQNPRHKITKRGQNVTFRCDPISEHNRLYWYRQTLGQGPEFLTYFQNEAQLEKSRLLSDRFSAERPKGSFSTLEIQRTEQGDSAMYLCASSPRTGGSGNEQFFGPGTRLTVL.